This record looks at one T cell receptor beta chain sequence and its context. What it recognizes is unknown. The data were obtained in a study of shared clonotypes between healthy human individuals. Study observations and caveats: A few donors had around 5% of their naive CD4 clonotypes in common.

Method: immunoSEQ multiplex PCR; TCRdb's copy keeps in-frame clones and lacks some. This table has a few hundred thousand clones, around four fifths appearing once. V was clipped by 4 bases and J by 5 bases; unmatched bases: 3. The CDR3 has 14 residues. CDR1 is WNHNN and CDR2 is SYGVQD in the germline V gene (reference sequence). The sample was memory CD4+ T cells sorted from blood. As to subset: CD45RA-negative fraction. The chain has TRBV10-1 and TRBJ2-2, with 8 positions matching TRBD1. This receptor was taken from a man aged 25 to 40 in good health. CDR3 bases: TGCGCCAGCAGTGTGACAGGGGTGACCGGGGAGCTGTTTTTT. Translating it yields CASSVTGVTGELFF.